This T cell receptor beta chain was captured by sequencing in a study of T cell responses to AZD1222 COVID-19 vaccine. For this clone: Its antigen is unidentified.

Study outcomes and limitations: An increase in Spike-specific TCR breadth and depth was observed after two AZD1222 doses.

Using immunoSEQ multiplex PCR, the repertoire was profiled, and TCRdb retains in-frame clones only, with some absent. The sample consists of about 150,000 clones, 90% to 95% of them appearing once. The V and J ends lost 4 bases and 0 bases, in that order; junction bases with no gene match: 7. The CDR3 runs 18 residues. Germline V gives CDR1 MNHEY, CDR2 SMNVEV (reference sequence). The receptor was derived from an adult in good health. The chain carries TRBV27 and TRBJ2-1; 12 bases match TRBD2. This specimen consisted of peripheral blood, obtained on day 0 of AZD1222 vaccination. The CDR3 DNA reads TGTGCCAGCAGTTCTCCCAGACTAGCGGGGGCCTCCTACAATGAGCAGTTCTTC. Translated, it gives CASSSPRLAGASYNEQFF.